Listed below are T cell receptor beta chains from one sample, sequenced in a study of molecular identifiers for immune sequencing clone quantification. TCRdb re-derived calls from the PCR reads in MiXCR, one entry per CDR3 protein. The table includes 300,000 to 400,000 distinct CDR3 sequences, around a fifth detected once. Sequenced sample: naive CD8+ T cells from blood, with Jurkat cell RNA spiked in. Receptors originate from a human donor in good health. Some libraries in this study had Jurkat cell RNA spiked in. CDR3s include the opening cysteine and the closing phenylalanine or tryptophan. The D gene is left open where the match is weak. Only some rows state a clone size, as once, few, many or a class for expanded clones.

>few|TRBV4-3|NA|TRBJ2-3|15
CASSKYTAGTDTQYF
TGCGCCAGCAGCAAGTATACAGCGGGCACAGATACGCAGTATTTT
>many|TRBV5-4|TRBD2|TRBJ2-5|14
CASSLGLGQETQYF
TGTGCCAGCAGCTTAGGACTAGGCCAAGAGACCCAGTACTTC
>NA|TRBV3-1|NA|TRBJ1-5|14
CASPSRARNQLQHF
TGCGCCAGCCCCTCCCGGGCGAGAAATCAGCTCCAGCATTTT
>NA|TRBV5-1|NA|TRBJ2-5|13
CASNNRGQETQYF
TGCGCCAGCAACAACCGGGGTCAAGAGACCCAGTACTTC
>NA|TRBV18|TRBD1|TRBJ1-4|15
CASSPPGQLNEKLFF
TGTGCCAGCTCACCACCGGGACAGCTTAATGAAAAACTGTTTTTT
>NA|TRBV14|TRBD1|TRBJ2-7|16
CASSQSGQGAMYEQYF
TGTGCCAGCAGCCAGTCAGGGCAGGGGGCTATGTACGAGCAGTACTTC
>many|TRBV19|NA|TRBJ1-5|16
CASSIVGYAPHQPQHF
TGTGCCAGTAGTATAGTTGGTTACGCTCCTCATCAGCCCCAGCATTTT
>many|TRBV9|NA|TRBJ2-5|14
CASSVAEQRETQYF
TGTGCCAGCAGCGTAGCGGAACAAAGAGAGACCCAGTACTTC
>many|TRBV4-1|NA|TRBJ2-2|17
CASSQGLEIPGPGELFF
TGCGCCAGCAGCCAAGGCCTAGAAATTCCCGGGCCCGGGGAGCTGTTTTTT
>NA|TRBV6-2/TRBV6-3|TRBD2|TRBJ2-1|15
CASTAGTSRIDEQFF
TGTGCCAGCACCGCTGGGACTAGCAGAATCGATGAGCAGTTCTTC
>many|TRBV7-9|NA|TRBJ1-1|15
CASSTYPPRGPEAFF
TGTGCCAGCAGCACCTACCCCCCGCGTGGTCCTGAAGCTTTCTTT
>many|TRBV15|NA|TRBJ2-3|16
CATSGDTLYLTDTQYF
TGTGCCACCAGCGGGGACACCCTTTATCTCACAGATACGCAGTATTTT
>many|TRBV7-2|NA|TRBJ1-1|14
CASSLRNMNTEAFF
TGTGCCAGCAGCTTACGGAACATGAACACTGAAGCTTTCTTT
>many|TRBV11-2|NA|TRBJ1-1|15
CASTTGPTWATEAFF
TGTGCCAGCACAACAGGCCCCACTTGGGCCACTGAAGCTTTCTTT
>few|TRBV6-2/TRBV6-3|NA|TRBJ2-7|12
CATEGMGYEQYF
TGTGCCACGGAAGGGATGGGCTACGAGCAGTACTTC
>many|TRBV28|NA|TRBJ2-2|13
CASRGTNTGELFF
TGTGCCAGCAGGGGAACGAACACCGGGGAGCTGTTTTTT
>few|TRBV28|NA|TRBJ2-2|16
CASSPRMSLKTGELFF
TGTGCCAGCAGTCCTAGAATGTCCCTAAAGACAGGGGAGCTGTTTTTT
>many|TRBV6-5|TRBD1|TRBJ1-6|14
CASSSGTGSSSLHF
TGTGCCAGCAGTTCCGGGACAGGCAGTTCAAGCCTCCACTTT
>NA|TRBV20-1|TRBD1|TRBJ1-1|16
CSARDRQGSYRTEALF
TGCAGTGCTAGAGATAGACAGGGGAGCTATCGAACTGAAGCTCTCTTT
>few|TRBV12-5|NA|TRBJ1-2|16
CASGLVRRQYAYGYTF
TGTGCTAGTGGTTTGGTACGGAGGCAGTACGCCTATGGCTACACCTTC
>many|TRBV7-9|TRBD1|TRBJ1-2|13
CASSPPDRSGYTF
TGTGCCAGCAGCCCTCCGGACAGGTCTGGCTACACCTTC
>many|TRBV7-2|TRBD1|TRBJ2-1|16
CASSYVGQGLYNEQFF
TGTGCCAGCAGCTACGTGGGACAGGGCCTATACAATGAGCAGTTCTTC
>NA|TRBV6-2/TRBV6-3|NA|TRBJ2-5|15
CASSYLGSMEETQYF
TGTGCCAGCAGTTACCTCGGAAGCATGGAAGAGACCCAGTACTTC
>many|TRBV7-9|NA|TRBJ2-3|16
CASRPYGGTSTDTQYF
TGTGCCAGCAGGCCATATGGCGGGACTAGCACAGATACGCAGTATTTT
>many|TRBV6-1|NA|TRBJ1-2|14
CASSEARGAYGYTF
TGTGCCAGCAGTGAAGCGCGAGGGGCCTATGGCTACACCTTC
>many|TRBV2|TRBD2|TRBJ2-3|15
CATPLTSGRVDTQYF
TGTGCCACCCCCCTGACTAGCGGGAGAGTAGATACGCAGTATTTT
>many|TRBV29-1|NA|TRBJ1-1|12
CSVGGLGTEAFF
TGCAGCGTTGGAGGGCTGGGGACTGAAGCTTTCTTT
>many|TRBV7-9|NA|TRBJ2-2|12
CASSPITGELFF
TGTGCCAGCAGCCCAATAACCGGGGAGCTGTTTTTT
>many|TRBV7-6|TRBD1|TRBJ2-1|13
CASSLQTGAEQFF
TGTGCCAGCAGCCTCCAGACAGGGGCCGAGCAGTTCTTC
>many|TRBV19|NA|TRBJ2-7|15
CASSMTAENPYEQYF
TGTGCCAGTAGTATGACAGCGGAGAATCCCTACGAGCAGTACTTC
>many|TRBV7-9|NA|TRBJ2-3|12
CASSTLPDTQYF
TGTGCCAGCAGCACACTCCCAGATACGCAGTATTTT
>many|TRBV30|NA|TRBJ2-7|13
CASAWAGFGEQYF
TGTGCCTCGGCCTGGGCAGGGTTTGGCGAGCAGTACTTC
>many|TRBV4-1|NA|TRBJ1-5|15
CASSQDQGYDQPQHF
TGCGCCAGCAGCCAAGATCAGGGTTATGACCAGCCCCAGCATTTT
>many|TRBV28|NA|TRBJ2-3|15
CASSLGTRFTDTQYF
TGTGCCAGCAGTTTGGGGACAAGATTCACAGATACGCAGTATTTT
>NA|TRBV27|TRBD1|TRBJ1-2|14
CASSLRGGYYGYTF
TGTGCCAGCAGTTTAAGAGGGGGCTACTATGGCTACACCTTC